A selection of T cell receptor beta chains follows, all from one sample in a study of T cell responses to AZD1222 COVID-19 vaccine. This table comes from immunoSEQ multiplex PCR, and its TCRdb copy is limited to in-frame clones, with some not included. The sample includes over 130,000 clones, roughly nine tenths of them seen just once. The material sequenced was peripheral blood, taken 28 days after the second AZD1222 dose. Receptor source: an adult who received the AZD1222 COVID-19 vaccine. Each CDR3 is given without its conserved first and last residue.

TRBV7-3	TRBJ2-1	ASSLKPGEQF
TRBV3-1/TRBV3-2	TRBJ1-5	ASSRGRGSNQPQH
TRBV30	TRBJ1-2	AWDRESNYGYT
TRBV5-8	TRBJ1-5	ASSQRGQLGNQPQH
TRBV19	TRBJ1-3	ASTRDRPGNTIY
TRBV27	TRBJ1-2	ASSPTDINYGYT
TRBV27	TRBJ1-6	ASSFGRGLTINSPLH
TRBV21-1	TRBJ2-7	ASSPTSTAYEQY
TRBV5-4	TRBJ2-3	ASSLEGAPADTQY
TRBV5-6	TRBJ1-5	ASSNSDRINQPQH
TRBV6-2/TRBV6-3	TRBJ1-3	ASSYQPNSGNTIY
TRBV6-1	TRBJ1-3	ASSEGGRGQRGSGNTIY
TRBV6-2/TRBV6-3	TRBJ2-3	ASSYRARSTDTQY
TRBV9	TRBJ2-4	ASSVATSGAIQY
TRBV2	TRBJ2-3	ASSLDTRSTDTQY
TRBV5-1	TRBJ1-2	ASSHGTRGPNYGYT
TRBV28	TRBJ2-7	ASSLGIQVGSYEQY
TRBV25-1	TRBJ2-1	ASSPGQGVYNEQF
TRBV19	TRBJ1-2	ASRPGQGAANYGYT
TRBV7-2	TRBJ1-6	ASTQRVTGGNSPLH
TRBV28	TRBJ2-3	ASSSFTGGLSGGPSTDTQY
TRBV6-2/TRBV6-3	TRBJ1-1	ASSSPSLTGTEAF
TRBV6-5	TRBJ2-7	ASSNGATYEQY
TRBV19	TRBJ1-5	ASRPEVLPNQPQH
TRBV6-1	TRBJ1-1	ASSEPTGVSEAF